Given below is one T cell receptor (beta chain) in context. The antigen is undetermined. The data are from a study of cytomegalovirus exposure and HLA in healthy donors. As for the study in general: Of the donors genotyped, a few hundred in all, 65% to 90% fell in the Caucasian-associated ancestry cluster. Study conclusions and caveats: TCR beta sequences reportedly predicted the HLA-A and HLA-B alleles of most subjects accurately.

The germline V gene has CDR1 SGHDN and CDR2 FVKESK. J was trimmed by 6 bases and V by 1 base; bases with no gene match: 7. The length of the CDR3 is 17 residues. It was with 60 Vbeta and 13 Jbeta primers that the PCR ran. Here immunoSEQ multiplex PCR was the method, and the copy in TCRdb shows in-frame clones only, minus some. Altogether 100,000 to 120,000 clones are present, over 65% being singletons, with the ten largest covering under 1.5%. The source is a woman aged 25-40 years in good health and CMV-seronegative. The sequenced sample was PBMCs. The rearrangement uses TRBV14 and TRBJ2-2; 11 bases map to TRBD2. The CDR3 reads CASSQGSGRAQSGELFF. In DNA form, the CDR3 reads TGTGCCAGCAGCCAAGGTAGCGGGAGGGCCCAATCCGGGGAGCTGTTTTTT.